This section outlines one T cell receptor beta chain sequence together with its context. Its matching antigen is unknown. This sample's time point: newly diagnosed, previously untreated cHL patient sample. The CD4+ T cells used were purified from thawed PBMCs through magnetic negative selection. As a comparison, the study used PBMCs from newly diagnosed, untreated classical Hodgkin lymphoma. V gave up 7 bases and J gave up 4 bases; unmatched junction bases: 8. The CDR3 loop spans 15 amino acids. The V gene's germline CDR1 is SGHTA and CDR2 FQGNSA. The record originates from a study of PD-1 blockade in classical Hodgkin lymphoma. Findings and caveats of the study: The study reported lower baseline TCR diversity in newly diagnosed patients than in healthy donors.

Here immunoSEQ multiplex PCR was the method, and the copy in TCRdb shows in-frame clones only, minus some. The sample has just under 20,000 clones, about four fifths seen once. The chain uses TRBV7-2 and TRBJ2-1, with 9 bases matching TRBD1. Specimen: CD4+ T cells from blood. This clonotype was sampled from a human donor with classical Hodgkin lymphoma. CDR3 in DNA: TGTGCCAGCACTCTCCGGACAGGGGAATACAATGAGCAGTTCTTC. Amino acid sequence: CASTLRTGEYNEQFF.